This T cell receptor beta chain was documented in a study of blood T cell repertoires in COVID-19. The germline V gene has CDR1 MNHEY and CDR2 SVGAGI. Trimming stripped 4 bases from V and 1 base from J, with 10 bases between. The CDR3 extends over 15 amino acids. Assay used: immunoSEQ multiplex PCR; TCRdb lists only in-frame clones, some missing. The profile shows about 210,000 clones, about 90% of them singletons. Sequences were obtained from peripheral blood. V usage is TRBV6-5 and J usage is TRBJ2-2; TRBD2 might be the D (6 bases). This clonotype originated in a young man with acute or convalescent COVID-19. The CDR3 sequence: CASSSTSRNTGELFF. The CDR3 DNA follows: TGTGCCAGCAGTTCTACTAGCAGGAACACCGGGGAGCTGTTTTTT.